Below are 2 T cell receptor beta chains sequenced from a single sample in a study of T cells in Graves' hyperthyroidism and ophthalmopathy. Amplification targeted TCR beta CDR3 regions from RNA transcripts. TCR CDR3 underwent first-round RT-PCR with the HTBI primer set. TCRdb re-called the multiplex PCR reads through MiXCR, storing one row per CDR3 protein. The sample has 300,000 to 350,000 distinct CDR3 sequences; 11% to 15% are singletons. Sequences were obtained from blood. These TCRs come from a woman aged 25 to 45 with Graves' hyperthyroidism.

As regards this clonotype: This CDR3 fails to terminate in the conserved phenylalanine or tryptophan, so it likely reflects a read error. Written as DNA, the CDR3 is TGTGCCAGCAGACATGCACGCGGAACTAATGAAAAACTGTTTCTC. It codes for CASRHARGTNEKLFL. The J gene is TRBJ1-4, the V gene TRBV2; no reliable D call. The length of the CDR3 is 15 residues. Germline lookup yields CDR1 SNHLY and CDR2 FYNNEI. The germline V and J ends were trimmed by 6 bases and 1 base, with 12 bases remaining between them.

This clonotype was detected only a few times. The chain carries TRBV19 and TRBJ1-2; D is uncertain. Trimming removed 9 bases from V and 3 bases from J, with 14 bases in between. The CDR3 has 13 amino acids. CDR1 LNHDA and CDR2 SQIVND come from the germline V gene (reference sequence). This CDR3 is CASTVTTDYGYTF. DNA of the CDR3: TGTGCCAGCACAGTCACAACAGACTATGGCTACACCTTC.